The 9 T cell receptor beta chains reported below all come from one sample, sequenced in a study of control samples from healthy donors and cancer patients (dated by TCRdb to the early 2020s). Libraries came from the immunoSEQ multiplex PCR assay. TCRdb provides this immuneACCESS table in a form limited to in-frame rearrangements. Some clones are lacking; in checked studies, under half of them reflect an unresolved V gene, and why the rest are absent is not known. Present in this sample are 60,000 to 95,000 clones, approximately 91% of which were seen just once. The top ten clones comprise around 9.5% of the sample. The sample taken for sequencing was PBMCs. The source is a woman in her 50s with colorectal cancer.

The chain is built from TRBV9 and TRBJ2-1; D may match TRBD1 or TRBD2 (5 bases each). Looked up from germline, CDR1 is SGDLS and CDR2 is YYNGEE. CDR3 length equals 17 residues. Trimming pared 2 bases from V and 5 bases from J, leaving 20 bases between. The CDR3 here is CASSVGVGAGSDNEQFF. The CDR3 DNA follows: TGTGCCAGCAGCGTGGGGGTAGGGGCAGGGAGCGACAATGAGCAGTTCTTC. Using reference TRBV9 and TRBJ2-1 for the parts outside the CDR3, the full variable domain is DSGVTQTPKHLITATGQRVTLRCSPRSGDLSVYWYQQSLDQGLQFLIQYYNGEERAKGNILERFSAQQFPDLHSELNLSSLELGDSALYFCASSVGVGAGSDNEQFFGPGTRLTVL.

This clone was seen once. This chain uses TRBV3-1 (or the pseudogene TRBV3-2) with TRBJ1-3; D gene unclear. Germline-derived CDR1 and CDR2 are LGHDT and YNNKEL (reference sequence). The CDR3 contains 16 residues. V shed 1 base and J shed 4 bases, with 14 bases lying between them. CDR3 residues: CASSQANMGSGNTIYF. CDR3 bases: TGTGCCAGCAGCCAAGCCAACATGGGATCCGGAAACACCATATATTTT.

A single count supports this clone. CDR3 loop: CASSLRTSGVETQYF. CDR3 bases: TGTGCCAGTAGTCTGAGGACTAGCGGGGTGGAGACCCAGTACTTC. The V gene is TRBV19, the J gene TRBJ2-5; 12 positions agree with TRBD2. V lost 5 bases, J lost 5 bases, and 6 bases stayed unmatched. CDR1 is LNHDA, CDR2 SQIVND, per germline (reference sequence). CDR3 length: 15 amino acids.

This chain uses TRBV10-2 with TRBJ1-1; D is ambiguous. Trimming cost V 3 bases and J 6 bases, with 11 bases left between them. CDR1 WSHSY and CDR2 SAAADI come from the germline V gene. This CDR3 has 13 amino acids. CDR3 region: CASSDRRNAEAFF. For the CDR3, the DNA is TGCGCCAGCAGTGACAGGAGAAACGCTGAAGCTTTCTTT.

This clone has only one observation. This sequence joins TRBV7-8 and TRBJ1-1; D remains unclear. The V end was cut by 0 bases, the J end by 1 base, with 15 bases between. The CDR3 has 17 amino acids. Germline CDR1 and CDR2: SGHVS and FQNEAQ. As DNA, the CDR3 is TGTGCCAGCAGCTTAGCGCTCCGGGCAGTGGGGAACACTGAAGCTTTCTTT. This sequence encodes CASSLALRAVGNTEAFF.

This rearrangement joins TRBV19 to TRBJ1-1; no reliable D call. Germline V gives CDR1 LNHDA, CDR2 SQIVND (reference sequence). V was cut by 3 bases and J by 4 bases, with 9 bases left in between. The length of the CDR3 is 13 residues. CDR3 loop: CASSISQFTEAFF. CDR3 nucleotides: TGTGCCAGTAGTATTTCTCAGTTCACTGAAGCTTTCTTT.

The J gene is TRBJ2-7, the V gene TRBV18; the match to TRBD2 covers 9 bases. Losses at the gene ends were 2 bases for V and 4 bases for J; bases not matched to a gene: 9. The length of the CDR3 is 16 residues. Germline assignment: CDR1 KGHSH and CDR2 LQKENI. The CDR3 sequence is CASSPNSAGGRYEQYV. The CDR3 bases are TGTGCCAGCTCACCAAATAGTGCGGGGGGGCGTTACGAGCAGTACGTC.

CDR3 loop: CASSFNRDYGYTF. Here the CDR3 DNA reads TGTGCCAGCAGTTTCAACAGGGACTATGGCTACACCTTC. V usage is TRBV6-5 and J usage is TRBJ1-2; D might be TRBD1 (6 bases). V was cut by 4 bases and J by 3 bases, with 9 bases left in between. CDR3 length: 13 residues. Germline CDR1 is MNHEY and CDR2 is SVGAGI.

The gene calls are TRBV5-4 and TRBJ1-1; 9 positions agree with TRBD1. After removal of 3 bases from V and 8 bases from J, the junction contained 8 bases not matched to a gene. The CDR3 loop spans 14 amino acids. The V gene's germline CDR1 is SGHNT and CDR2 YYREEE (reference sequence). CDR3 nucleotide sequence: TGTGCCAGCAGCTACGGGACAGGGACCGGAGAAGCTTTCTTT. It codes for CASSYGTGTGEAFF.